One and the same sample provided the 24 T cell receptor beta chains below, sequenced in a study of T cells in Graves' hyperthyroidism and ophthalmopathy. Researchers amplified the TCR beta CDR3 regions from RNA transcripts. During a first-round RT-PCR of the TCR CDR3, the HTBI primer set was used. MiXCR was run by TCRdb on the multiplex PCR reads, yielding one entry per CDR3 protein. Of approximately 560,000 distinct CDR3 sequences listed, approximately 15% are singletons. Sequencing was done on a sample of blood. The receptors originated from a woman aged 25 to 45 with Graves' hyperthyroidism.

The table lists this clonotype with many counts. The V call is TRBV5-1, the J call TRBJ2-7; D unclear. Germline V CDR1 and CDR2: SGHRS, YFSETQ. This CDR3 has 14 residues. V gave up 1 base and J gave up 5 bases, with 13 bases separating them. CDR3 in amino acids: CASSLSLVLDEQYF. CDR3 DNA: TGCGCCAGCAGCTTGTCCCTAGTTCTGGACGAGCAGTACTTC.

This clonotype was counted ten times or more. The chain employs TRBV2 and TRBJ2-1; D is perhaps TRBD2 (5 bases). CDR1 SNHLY and CDR2 FYNNEI come from the germline V gene. Trimming removed 5 bases from V and 14 bases from J, with 22 bases in between. This CDR3 has 14 residues. The CDR3 loop reads CASSPELEGMIKFF. The CDR3 coding sequence is TGTGCCAGCAGTCCGGAACTAGAAGGCATGATAAAGTTCTTC.

This clonotype was recorded a few times. The chain has TRBV12-3 or TRBV12-4 and TRBJ2-6, with TRBD1 identical over 9 bases. The CDR3 covers 16 residues. The ends lost 5 bases at V and 1 base at J; junction bases unmatched: 3. The CDR3 reads CASSNDRGSGANVLTF. The CDR3 DNA is TGTGCCAGCAGTAATGACAGGGGGTCTGGGGCCAACGTCCTGACTTTC.

This clonotype showed up just once. V and J are TRBV6-2 or TRBV6-3 and TRBJ1-1; TRBD1 might be the D (6 bases). From germline, CDR1 is MNHEY and CDR2 SVGEGT. The CDR3 sequence is 16 residues long. V lost 8 bases and J lost 1, with 20 bases in between. CDR3 amino acids: CASRQQPRQANTEAFF. The DNA of the CDR3 is TGTGCCAGCCGACAACAACCACGACAGGCGAACACTGAAGCTTTCTTT.

This clonotype was observed a handful of times. Mismatch with germline at one junction end may stem from a read error. The chain is built from TRBV11-1 and TRBJ2-5; 10 bases agree with TRBD2. Germline V gives CDR1 SGHAT, CDR2 FQDESV (reference sequence). CDR3 length: 15 residues. For the CDR3, the DNA is TGTGCCAGCAGCTTAGAACTAGCGGGACAAGGGACCCAGTACTTC. As protein: CASSLELAGQGTQYF.

This clonotype came up many times. The chain employs TRBV11-2 and TRBJ1-4; D uncertain. Trimming stripped 5 bases from V and 12 bases from J, with 13 bases between. The germline gives CDR1 SGHAT, CDR2 FQNNGV. This CDR3 spans 12 amino acids. This CDR3 reads CASSRNREQLFF. The CDR3 region has the DNA TGTGCCAGCAGCCGCAACCGGGAACAACTGTTTTTT.

The chain links TRBV7-9 to TRBJ2-1; a possible D gene is TRBD2 (6 bases). The germline V and J ends were trimmed by 4 bases and 5 bases, with 15 bases remaining between them. The CDR3 length is 15 residues. From germline, CDR1 is SEHNR and CDR2 FQNEAQ (reference sequence). CDR3 nucleotides: TGTGCCAGCAGCTCGGGGCGGGGTCGAAACAATGAGCAGTTCTTC. It translates to CASSSGRGRNNEQFF.

The CDR3 DNA is TGCAGCGTTGAAGCCCGTGAGCCGGGGTCTAGCGGGAGGCTAGCCAAAAACATTCAGTACTTC. This sequence encodes CSVEAREPGSSGRLAKNIQYF. The genes are TRBV29-1 and TRBJ2-4; 11 bases agree with TRBD2. Per the germline V gene, CDR1 is SQVTM and CDR2 is ANQGSEA. CDR3 length: 21 residues. The V and J ends lost 1 base and 0 bases, in that order; junction bases with no gene match: 17.

The rearrangement links TRBV5-4 to TRBJ2-1; 9 bases line up with TRBD2. The CDR3 covers 15 residues. Germline V lookup: CDR1 SGHNT, CDR2 YYREEE (reference sequence). After removal of 2 bases from V and 7 bases from J, the junction contained 7 bases not matched to a gene. This CDR3 reads CASSFPGLAVNEQFF. Here the CDR3 DNA reads TGTGCCAGCAGCTTTCCGGGACTAGCAGTTAATGAGCAGTTCTTC.

The rearrangement links TRBV9 to TRBJ2-1; D not certain. This CDR3 spans 13 amino acids. Germline V gene data show CDR1 as SGDLS and CDR2 as YYNGEE. With 1 base removed from V and 6 bases from J, the gap between germline ends came to 8 bases. The CDR3 sequence: CASSVIPSNEQFF. CDR3 nucleotide sequence: TGTGCCAGCAGCGTAATCCCCTCCAATGAGCAGTTCTTC.

This clonotype was picked up a small number of times. The chain employs TRBV27 and TRBJ2-7; 9 bases map to TRBD1. From germline, CDR1 is MNHEY and CDR2 SMNVEV (reference sequence). J gave up 2 bases and V 3 bases, and 2 bases lay outside the gene matches. The CDR3 covers 14 residues. The CDR3 here is CASSFGQGTYEQYF. In nucleotides, the CDR3 is TGTGCCAGCAGTTTCGGACAGGGGACCTACGAGCAGTACTTC.

This clonotype showed up many times. The genes are TRBV28 and TRBJ2-3, with 9 bases aligning to TRBD2. Trimming removed 4 bases from V and 2 bases from J; junction bases left unmatched: 13. CDR3 size: 18 residues. The germline gives CDR1 MDHEN, CDR2 SYDVKM. The CDR3 protein is CASSSGTSTRTTTDTQYF. The CDR3 bases are TGTGCCAGCAGTTCCGGGACTAGCACTAGAACTACCACAGATACGCAGTATTTT. Drawing the rest from reference TRBV28 and TRBJ2-3, the complete variable domain is DVKVTQSSRYLVKRTGEKVFLECVQDMDHENMFWYRQDPGLGLRLIYFSYDVKMKEKGDIPEGYSVSREKKERFSLILESASTNQTSMYLCASSSGTSTRTTTDTQYFGPGTRLTVL.

This clonotype was detected only a few times. The CDR3 spells CASSYSRTQGGETQYF. For the CDR3, the DNA is TGTGCCAGCAGTTACTCACGCACACAGGGTGGGGAGACCCAGTACTTC. The J gene is TRBJ2-5, the V gene TRBV6-5; tentative D call: TRBD1 (6 bases). CDR1 MNHEY and CDR2 SVGAGI come from the germline V gene. This CDR3 spans 16 amino acids. The germline V and J ends were trimmed by 0 bases and 5 bases, with 16 bases remaining between them.

This clonotype was detected ten times or more. The chain uses TRBV11-2 and TRBJ2-5; no definite D call. The CDR3 covers 16 residues. Germline V gene sequence: CDR1 SGHAT, CDR2 FQNNGV. Trimming pared 5 bases from V and 3 bases from J, leaving 19 bases between. The CDR3 sequence: CASSTAGARIKETQYF. DNA for the CDR3: TGTGCCAGCAGCACGGCCGGAGCACGGATAAAAGAGACCCAGTACTTC.

Of note for this clonotype: Possible read error: a much larger clone is one base away. The chain recombines TRBV28 with TRBJ1-1, with a tentative D call TRBD1 (5 bases). V was shortened by 3 bases and J by 5 bases, with 13 bases between the two germline ends. The germline CDR1 and CDR2 sequences are MDHEN and SYDVKM. The CDR3 length is 14 residues. The CDR3 nucleotides read TGTGCCAGCAGTTTTCGGGGCTGGGGAACTGAAGCTTTCTTT. This codes for CASSFRGWGTEAFF.

This clonotype was seen more than once but under ten times. The J gene is TRBJ1-2, the V gene TRBV24-1; D is undetermined. Germline CDR1 is KGHDR and CDR2 is SFDVKD. Trimming shortened V by 2 bases and J by 0 bases, and 6 bases separated the two germline ends. The CDR3 extends over 14 amino acids. The CDR3 DNA reads TGTGCCACCAGTGATTCGGCTACTAACTATGGCTACACCTTC. Protein: CATSDSATNYGYTF.

This sequence joins TRBV19 and TRBJ2-4, with 8 bases fitting TRBD1. J gave up 8 bases and V 5 bases, and 14 bases lay outside the gene matches. CDR3 length equals 16 residues. Germline assignment: CDR1 LNHDA and CDR2 SQIVND (reference sequence). CDR3 amino acids: CASSARTGSRLDIQYF. In nucleotides, the CDR3 is TGTGCCAGTAGTGCCAGGACAGGGAGTCGACTGGACATTCAGTACTTC.

This clonotype was found a few times. This chain's CDR3 is CASSQDLAKYGPYEQYF. The CDR3 nucleotides read TGCGCCAGCAGCCAAGACTTGGCCAAATACGGGCCCTACGAGCAGTACTTC. The chain joins TRBV4-1 to TRBJ2-7, with D uncertain. This CDR3 has 17 residues. The ends were cut back, 0 bases at V and 2 bases at J, with 17 bases in the middle. The V gene's germline CDR1 is MGHRA and CDR2 YSYEKL.

This clonotype was observed a handful of times. The chain recombines TRBV30 with TRBJ2-1; D unresolved. Germline V gene lookup returns CDR1 GTSNPN and CDR2 SVGIG (reference sequence). The V gene lost 2 bases and the J gene lost 1 base, with 9 bases spanning the gap. This CDR3 has 14 residues. The CDR3 is CAWSQAESYNEQFF. The DNA of the CDR3 is TGTGCCTGGAGTCAGGCGGAATCCTACAATGAGCAGTTCTTC.

This clonotype came up many times. The chain uses TRBV6-5 and TRBJ2-7; 13 bases map to TRBD2. Germline CDR1 MNHEY, CDR2 SVGAGI. V trimming: 0 bases; J trimming: 3 bases; junction bases outside the gene matches: 2. The CDR3 runs 16 residues. The CDR3 region is CASSYSWTSGSYEQYF. DNA of the CDR3: TGTGCCAGCAGTTACTCTTGGACTAGCGGGAGCTACGAGCAGTACTTC.

This clonotype was recorded at least ten times. The chain links TRBV7-9 to TRBJ1-1, with D unclear. Germline CDR1 SEHNR, CDR2 FQNEAQ (reference sequence). The CDR3 has 13 amino acids. The V gene lost 5 bases and the J gene lost 6 bases, with 13 bases spanning the gap. CDR3 amino acids: CASSPPIDPEAFF. The CDR3 coding sequence is TGTGCCAGCAGCCCCCCGATTGACCCTGAAGCTTTCTTT.

This clonotype has at least ten counts. The genes are TRBV11-1 and TRBJ1-1; no clear D. Germline loops: CDR1 SGHAT, CDR2 FQDESV (reference sequence). The CDR3 is 15 residues long. Trimming stripped 3 bases from V and 0 bases from J, with 11 bases between. In DNA, the CDR3 is TGTGCCAGCAGCTTTATCGACTCAATGAACACTGAAGCTTTCTTT. This codes for CASSFIDSMNTEAFF.

This clonotype was seen only a few times. The chain links TRBV6-1 to TRBJ2-7; the match to TRBD1 covers 7 bases. Germline CDR1 MNHNS, CDR2 SASEGT. The CDR3 spans 13 residues. The V segment lost 7 bases and the J segment 0 bases; nucleotides outside the gene matches: 3. CDR3: CASTGQHSYEQYF. The DNA for the CDR3 is TGTGCCAGCACGGGACAGCACTCCTACGAGCAGTACTTC.

This clonotype was counted many times. The rearrangement uses TRBV5-1 and TRBJ1-1, with D perhaps TRBD1 (6 bases). The V and J ends lost 7 bases and 1 base respectively, with 14 bases between them. Germline V gives CDR1 SGHRS, CDR2 YFSETQ. CDR3 size: 14 residues. In nucleotides, the CDR3 is TGCGCCAGCCGAACCACAGGGTCGAACACTGAAGCTTTCTTT. This encodes CASRTTGSNTEAFF.